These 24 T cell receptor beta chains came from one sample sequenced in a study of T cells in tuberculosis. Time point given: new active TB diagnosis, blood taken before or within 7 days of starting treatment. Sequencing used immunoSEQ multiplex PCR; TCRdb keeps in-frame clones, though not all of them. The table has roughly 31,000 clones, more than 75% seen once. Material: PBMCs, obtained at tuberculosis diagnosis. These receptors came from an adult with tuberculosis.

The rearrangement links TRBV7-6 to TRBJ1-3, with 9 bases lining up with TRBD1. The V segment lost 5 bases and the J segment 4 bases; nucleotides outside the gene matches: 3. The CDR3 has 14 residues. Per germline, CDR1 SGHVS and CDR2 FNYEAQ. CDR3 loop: CASSGQGLGNTIYF. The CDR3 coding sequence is TGTGCCAGCAGCGGACAGGGGTTAGGAAACACCATATATTTT.

The CDR3, as DNA: TGTGCCAGCAGTCCCCGACAGGGGCTTCCCAATCAGCCCCAGCATTTT. Protein: CASSPRQGLPNQPQHF. The genes are TRBV27 and TRBJ1-5; 8 positions agree with TRBD1. Germline CDR1 is MNHEY and CDR2 is SMNVEV (reference sequence). J gave up 3 bases and V 5 bases, and 9 bases lay outside the gene matches. CDR3 length: 16 residues.

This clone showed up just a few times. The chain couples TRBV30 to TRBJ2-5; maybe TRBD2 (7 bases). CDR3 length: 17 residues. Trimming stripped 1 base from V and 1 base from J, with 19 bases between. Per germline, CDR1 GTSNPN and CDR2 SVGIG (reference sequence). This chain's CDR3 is CAWSGAGALIFQETQYF. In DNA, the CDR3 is TGTGCCTGGAGTGGGGCGGGGGCCCTGATCTTCCAAGAGACCCAGTACTTC.

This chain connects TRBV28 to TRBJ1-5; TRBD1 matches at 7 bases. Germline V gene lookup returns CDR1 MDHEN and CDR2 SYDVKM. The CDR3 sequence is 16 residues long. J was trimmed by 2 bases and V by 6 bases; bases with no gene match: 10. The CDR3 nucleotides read TGTGCCAGCAGGGCTACACAGGGGCGCGGCAATCAGCCCCAGCATTTT. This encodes CASRATQGRGNQPQHF.

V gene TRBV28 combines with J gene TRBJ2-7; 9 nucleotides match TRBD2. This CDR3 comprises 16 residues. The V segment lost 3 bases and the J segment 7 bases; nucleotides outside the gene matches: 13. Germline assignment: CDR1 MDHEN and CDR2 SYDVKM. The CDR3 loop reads CASSLLSGGRALEQYF. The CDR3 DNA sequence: TGTGCCAGCAGTTTGCTATCGGGCGGGAGGGCCTTAGAGCAGTACTTC.

The CDR3 loop reads CASSGRMGSNEKLFF. For the CDR3, the DNA is TGTGCCAGCAGTGGCCGGATGGGGAGTAATGAAAAACTGTTTTTT. The genes are TRBV2 and TRBJ1-4; no clear D. The CDR3 spans 15 residues. Between the trimmed V and J ends, which lost 4 bases and 4 bases, there was a span of 13 bases. The germline V gene has CDR1 SNHLY and CDR2 FYNNEI.

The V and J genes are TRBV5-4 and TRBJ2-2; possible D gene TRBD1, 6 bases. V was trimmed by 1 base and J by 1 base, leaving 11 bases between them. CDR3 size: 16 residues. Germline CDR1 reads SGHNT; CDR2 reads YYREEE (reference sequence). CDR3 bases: TGTGCCAGCAGCTTGATCCAAGGGGGGAACACCGGGGAGCTGTTTTTT. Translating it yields CASSLIQGGNTGELFF.

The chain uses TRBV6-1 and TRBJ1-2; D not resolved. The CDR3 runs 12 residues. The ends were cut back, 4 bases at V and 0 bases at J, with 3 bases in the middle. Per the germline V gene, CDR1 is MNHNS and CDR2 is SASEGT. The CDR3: CASSATNYGYTF. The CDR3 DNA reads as TGTGCCAGCAGTGCCACTAACTATGGCTACACCTTC.

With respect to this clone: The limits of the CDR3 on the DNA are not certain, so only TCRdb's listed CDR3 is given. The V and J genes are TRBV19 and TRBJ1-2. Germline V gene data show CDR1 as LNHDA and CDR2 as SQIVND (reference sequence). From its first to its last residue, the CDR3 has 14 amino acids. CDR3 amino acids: CASTSGGLSYGYTF.

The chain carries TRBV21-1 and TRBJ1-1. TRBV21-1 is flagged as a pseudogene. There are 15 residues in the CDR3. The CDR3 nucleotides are TGTGCCAGCAGCAAAGCCCGGGGGAAGAACACTGAAGCTTTCTTT. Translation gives CASSKARGKNTEAFF.

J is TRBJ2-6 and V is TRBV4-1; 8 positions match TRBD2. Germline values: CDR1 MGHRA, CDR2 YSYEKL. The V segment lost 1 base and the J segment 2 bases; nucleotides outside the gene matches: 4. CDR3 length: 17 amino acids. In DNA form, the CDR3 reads TGCGCCAGCAGCCAAGCCCTAGCGGGTGCTGGGGCCAACGTCCTGACTTTC. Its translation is CASSQALAGAGANVLTF.

The CDR3 DNA sequence: TGCGCCAGCACGCCCCAGGTGGGCTCGAACACCGGGGAGCTGTTTTTT. Protein: CASTPQVGSNTGELFF. The chain couples TRBV5-1 to TRBJ2-2; D is undetermined. This CDR3 contains 16 residues. Germline lookup yields CDR1 SGHRS and CDR2 YFSETQ. Trimming removed 6 bases from V and 0 bases from J, with 15 bases in between.

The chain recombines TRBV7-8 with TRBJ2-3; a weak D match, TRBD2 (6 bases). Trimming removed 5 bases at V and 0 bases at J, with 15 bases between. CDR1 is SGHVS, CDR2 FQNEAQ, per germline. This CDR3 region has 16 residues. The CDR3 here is CASSARTGDSTDTQYF. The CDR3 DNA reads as TGTGCCAGCAGCGCCCGTACGGGGGATAGCACAGATACGCAGTATTTT.

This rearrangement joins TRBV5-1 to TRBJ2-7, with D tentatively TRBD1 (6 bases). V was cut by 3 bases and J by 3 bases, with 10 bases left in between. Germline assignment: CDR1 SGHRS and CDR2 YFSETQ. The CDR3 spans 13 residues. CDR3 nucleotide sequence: TGCGCCAGCAGCTGGGGGCTTCTCTACGAGCAGTACTTC. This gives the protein CASSWGLLYEQYF.

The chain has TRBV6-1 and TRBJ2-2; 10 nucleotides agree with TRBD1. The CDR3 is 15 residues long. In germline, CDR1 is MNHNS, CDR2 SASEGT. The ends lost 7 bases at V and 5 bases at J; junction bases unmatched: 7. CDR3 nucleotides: TGTGCCAGCAATCTGCGACAGGGGGCGACCGGGGAGCTGTTTTTT. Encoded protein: CASNLRQGATGELFF.

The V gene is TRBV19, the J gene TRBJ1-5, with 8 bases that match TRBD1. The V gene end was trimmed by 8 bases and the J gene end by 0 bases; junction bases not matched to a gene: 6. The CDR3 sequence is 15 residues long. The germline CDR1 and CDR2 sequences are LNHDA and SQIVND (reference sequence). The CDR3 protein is CASEGTGNSNQPQHF. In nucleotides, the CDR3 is TGTGCCAGTGAGGGGACAGGCAATAGCAATCAGCCCCAGCATTTT.

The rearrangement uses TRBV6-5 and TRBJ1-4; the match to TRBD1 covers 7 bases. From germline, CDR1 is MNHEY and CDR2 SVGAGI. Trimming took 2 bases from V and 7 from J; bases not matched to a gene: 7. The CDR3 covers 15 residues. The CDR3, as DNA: TGTGCCAGCAGTTACGAGACAGGGAGTACTGAAAAACTGTTTTTT. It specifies CASSYETGSTEKLFF.

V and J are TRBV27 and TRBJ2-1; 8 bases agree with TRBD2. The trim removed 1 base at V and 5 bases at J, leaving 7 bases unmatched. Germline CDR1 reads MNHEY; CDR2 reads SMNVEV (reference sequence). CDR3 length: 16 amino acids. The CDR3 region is CASSLWAGGKNNEQFF. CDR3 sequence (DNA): TGTGCCAGCAGTTTATGGGCGGGAGGCAAAAACAATGAGCAGTTCTTC.

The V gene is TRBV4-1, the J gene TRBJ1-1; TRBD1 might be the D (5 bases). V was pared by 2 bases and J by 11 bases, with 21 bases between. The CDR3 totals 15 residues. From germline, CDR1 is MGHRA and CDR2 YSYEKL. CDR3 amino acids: CASSQNVGGMALAFF. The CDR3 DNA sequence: TGCGCCAGCAGCCAAAATGTGGGGGGAATGGCGCTGGCTTTCTTT.

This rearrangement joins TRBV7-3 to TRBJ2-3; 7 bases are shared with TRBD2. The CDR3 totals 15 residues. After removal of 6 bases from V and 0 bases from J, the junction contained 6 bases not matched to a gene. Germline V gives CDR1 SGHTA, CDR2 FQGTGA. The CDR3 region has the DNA TGTGCCAGCAGTTCCAGCGGGATGAGCACAGATACGCAGTATTTT. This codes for CASSSSGMSTDTQYF.

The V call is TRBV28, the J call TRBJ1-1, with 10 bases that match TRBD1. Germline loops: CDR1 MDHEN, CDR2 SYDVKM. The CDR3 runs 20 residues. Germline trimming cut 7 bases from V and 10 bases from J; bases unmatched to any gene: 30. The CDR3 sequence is CASKVSMGGSPGQGSPGAFF. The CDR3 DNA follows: TGTGCCAGCAAAGTTTCTATGGGAGGGTCCCCGGGACAGGGGTCGCCAGGAGCTTTCTTT.

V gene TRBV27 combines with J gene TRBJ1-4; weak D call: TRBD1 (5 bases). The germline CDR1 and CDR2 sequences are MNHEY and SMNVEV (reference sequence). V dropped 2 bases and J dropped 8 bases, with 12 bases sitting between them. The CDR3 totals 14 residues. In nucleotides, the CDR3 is TGTGCCAGCAGTTTACCAGGGAAGAGGGAAAAACTGTTTTTT. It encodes CASSLPGKREKLFF.

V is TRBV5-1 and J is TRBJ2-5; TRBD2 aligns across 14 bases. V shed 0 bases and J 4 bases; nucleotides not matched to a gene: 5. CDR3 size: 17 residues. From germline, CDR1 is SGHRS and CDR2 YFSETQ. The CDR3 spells CASSLAGLAGGPETQYF. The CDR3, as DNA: TGCGCCAGCAGCTTGGCAGGACTAGCGGGGGGCCCAGAGACCCAGTACTTC.

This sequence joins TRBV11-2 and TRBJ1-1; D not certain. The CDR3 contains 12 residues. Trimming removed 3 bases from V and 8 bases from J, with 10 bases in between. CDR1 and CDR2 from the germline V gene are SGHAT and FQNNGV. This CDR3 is CASSFSSTEAFF. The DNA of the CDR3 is TGTGCCAGCAGCTTTTCGTCGACAGAAGCTTTCTTT.